This TCR beta chain came from a study of cytomegalovirus exposure and HLA in healthy donors. Broader study findings: One later analysis reportedly identified an Asian-associated ancestry cluster that showed fewer N-insertions than the roughly 700-donor mean. Other equally common chains were less clonally expanded than HLA-associated TCR beta chains, a later analysis showed.

This clone was seen a few times. The antigen is unknown. The PCR was carried out with 60 Vbeta primers and 13 Jbeta primers. The assay was immunoSEQ multiplex PCR, and TCRdb's table has in-frame clones only and misses some. The sample shows roughly 160,000 clones, 70% to 80% of them seen only once. Germline V gene lookup returns CDR1 SQVTM and CDR2 ANQGSEA. The CDR3 extends over 11 amino acids. Trimming pared 4 bases from V and 0 bases from J, leaving 4 bases between. The receptor was isolated from a woman in her 50s in good health and CMV-seronegative. The sample taken for sequencing was PBMCs. The rearrangement links TRBV29-1 to TRBJ2-7; D uncertain. CDR3 protein: CSVGGSYEQYF. The CDR3 region has the DNA TGCAGCGTTGGCGGCTCCTACGAGCAGTACTTC.